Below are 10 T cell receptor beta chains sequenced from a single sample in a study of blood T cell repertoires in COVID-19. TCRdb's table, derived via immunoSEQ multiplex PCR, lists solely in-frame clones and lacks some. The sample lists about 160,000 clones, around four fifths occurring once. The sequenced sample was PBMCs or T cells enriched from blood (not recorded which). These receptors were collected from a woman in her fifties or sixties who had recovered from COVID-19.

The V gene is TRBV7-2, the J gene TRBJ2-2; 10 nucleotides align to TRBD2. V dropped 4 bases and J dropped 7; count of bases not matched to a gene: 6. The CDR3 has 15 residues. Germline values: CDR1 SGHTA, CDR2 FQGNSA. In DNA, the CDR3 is TGTGCCAGCAGCTCCCTAGCGGGAGCGGTCGGGGAGCTGTTTTTT. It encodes CASSSLAGAVGELFF.

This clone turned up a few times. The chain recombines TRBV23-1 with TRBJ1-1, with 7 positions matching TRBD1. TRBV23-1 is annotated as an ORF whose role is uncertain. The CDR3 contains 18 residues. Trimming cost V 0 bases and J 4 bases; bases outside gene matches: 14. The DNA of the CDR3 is TGCGCCAGCAGTCAATCGGGGGCTCCGTGGGACAGAAGCACTGAAGCTTTCTTT. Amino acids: CASSQSGAPWDRSTEAFF.

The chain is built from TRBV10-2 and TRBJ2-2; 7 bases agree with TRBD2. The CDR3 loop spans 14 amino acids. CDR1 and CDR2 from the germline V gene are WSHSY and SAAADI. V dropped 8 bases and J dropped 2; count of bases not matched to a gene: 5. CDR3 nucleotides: TGCGCCAGCGGGCGGGAGCTAAACACCGGGGAGCTGTTTTTT. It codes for CASGRELNTGELFF.

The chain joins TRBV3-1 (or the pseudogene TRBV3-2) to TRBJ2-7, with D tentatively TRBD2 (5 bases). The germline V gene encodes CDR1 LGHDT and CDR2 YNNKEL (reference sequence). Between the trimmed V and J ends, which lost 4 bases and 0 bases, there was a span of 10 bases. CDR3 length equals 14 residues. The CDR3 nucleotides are TGTGCCAGCAGCCCCCGGACTCCCTCCTACGAGCAGTACTTC. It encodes CASSPRTPSYEQYF.

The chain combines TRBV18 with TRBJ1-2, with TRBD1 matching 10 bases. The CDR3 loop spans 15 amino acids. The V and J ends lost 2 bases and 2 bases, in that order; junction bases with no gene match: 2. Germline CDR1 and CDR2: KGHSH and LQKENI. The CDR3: CASSPRQGANYGYTF. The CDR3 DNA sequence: TGTGCCAGCTCACCAAGACAGGGGGCGAACTATGGCTACACCTTC.

The CDR3 DNA follows: TGTGCCAGCTCCGGGATGCTTGGAAACACCATATATTTT. Encoded protein: CASSGMLGNTIYF. The chain carries TRBV28 and TRBJ1-3; D uncertain. Germline assignment: CDR1 MDHEN and CDR2 SYDVKM. CDR3 length: 13 residues. Between the trimmed V and J ends, which lost 8 bases and 3 bases, there was a span of 11 bases. Supplemented by reference TRBV28 and TRBJ1-3, the full variable domain reads DVKVTQSSRYLVKRTGEKVFLECVQDMDHENMFWYRQDPGLGLRLIYFSYDVKMKEKGDIPEGYSVSREKKERFSLILESASTNQTSMYLCASSGMLGNTIYFGEGSWLTVV.

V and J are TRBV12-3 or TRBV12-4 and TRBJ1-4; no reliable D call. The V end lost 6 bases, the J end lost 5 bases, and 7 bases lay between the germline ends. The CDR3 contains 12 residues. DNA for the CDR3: TGTGCCAGCAGGGAGCGAAATGAAAAACTGTTTTTT. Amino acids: CASRERNEKLFF.

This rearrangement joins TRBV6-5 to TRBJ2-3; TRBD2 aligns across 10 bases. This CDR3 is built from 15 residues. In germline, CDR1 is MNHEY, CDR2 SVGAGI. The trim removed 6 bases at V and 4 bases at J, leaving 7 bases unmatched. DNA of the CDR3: TGTGCCAGCAGCTCTAAGCGGGGGGGCGCAGATACGCAGTATTTT. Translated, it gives CASSSKRGGADTQYF.

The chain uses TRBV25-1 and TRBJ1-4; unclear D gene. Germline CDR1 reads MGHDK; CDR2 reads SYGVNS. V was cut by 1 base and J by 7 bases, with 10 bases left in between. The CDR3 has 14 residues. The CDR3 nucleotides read TGTGCCAGCAGTGAATCCGGGAGGGCTGAAAAACTGTTTTTT. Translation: CASSESGRAEKLFF.

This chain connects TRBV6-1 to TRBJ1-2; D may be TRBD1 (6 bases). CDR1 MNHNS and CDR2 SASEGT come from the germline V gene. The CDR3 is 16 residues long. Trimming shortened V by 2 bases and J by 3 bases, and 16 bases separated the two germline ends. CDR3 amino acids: CASSERGGATYYGYTF. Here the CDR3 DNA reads TGTGCCAGCAGTGAAAGGGGGGGGGCTACTTACTATGGCTACACCTTC.